This is a list of T cell receptor beta chains from one sample in a study of T cell responses to AZD1222 COVID-19 vaccine. Method: immunoSEQ multiplex PCR; TCRdb's copy keeps in-frame clones and lacks some. The sample holds 65,000 to 80,000 clones, around 90% seen once. The sample was peripheral blood, taken on day 0 of AZD1222 vaccination. These receptors were obtained from an adult in good health. Each CDR3 is given with its conserved first and last residue. A D gene is named only where the DNA matches it firmly. Size is stated for part of the rows, as once, few or many counts, or as a class when the clone is expanded.

j_call,clone_size,v_call,d_call,cdr3_nt,cdr3_aa
TRBJ2-3,.,TRBV7-3,TRBD1,TGTGCCAGCAGCTTAGGGACAGTTCCGGCAGATACGCAGTATTTT,CASSLGTVPADTQYF
TRBJ1-1,.,TRBV7-2,.,TGTGCCAGCAGCTTCTCGGGGGTAAGGAACACTGAAGCTTTCTTT,CASSFSGVRNTEAFF
TRBJ1-2,.,TRBV3-1/TRBV3-2,.,TGTGCCAGCAGCGACGACCCCTATGGCTACACCTTC,CASSDDPYGYTF
TRBJ2-1,once,TRBV11-3,.,TGTGCCAGCAGTTATACTTGGGGGTCGAACAATGAGCAGTTCTTC,CASSYTWGSNNEQFF
TRBJ1-1,.,TRBV28,.,TGTGCCAGCAGCCCTAGGGGGGGAGGGGACACTGAAGCTTTCTTT,CASSPRGGGDTEAFF
TRBJ2-2,.,TRBV10-3,.,TGTGCCATCAGTACGGGACTTGGCGGTGGGGCCGGGGAGCTGTTTTTT,CAISTGLGGGAGELFF
TRBJ2-7,.,TRBV7-2,TRBD1,TGTGCCAGCAGCTTATCAGGGGGCTACGAGCAGTACTTC,CASSLSGGYEQYF
TRBJ1-1,once,TRBV27,.,TGTGCCAGCAGTTTCTCTATGAACACTGAAGCTTTCTTT,CASSFSMNTEAFF
TRBJ2-7,.,TRBV10-3,.,TGTGCCATCAGTGAGACAGAAGAGCAGTACTTC,CAISETEEQYF
TRBJ2-1,once,TRBV6-5,TRBD2,TGTGCCAGCAGATACCTAGCGGGAAGCTCCTACAATGAGCAGTTCTTC,CASRYLAGSSYNEQFF
TRBJ2-1,.,TRBV11-3,.,TGTGCCAGCAGCGACCGGGACCGGAGGGTCGATGAGCAGTTCTTC,CASSDRDRRVDEQFF
TRBJ2-7,.,TRBV23-1,TRBD1,TGCGCCAGCAGTCAATTCATTGGCAGGGGGAAATACGAGCAGTACTTC,CASSQFIGRGKYEQYF
TRBJ2-7,.,TRBV11-2,.,TGTGCCAGCAGCTCCCGGGGGCAGCTCTACGAGCAGTACTTC,CASSSRGQLYEQYF
TRBJ2-7,.,TRBV10-3,.,TGTGCCATCAGTGGCCCCCAAACCTACGAGCAGTACTTC,CAISGPQTYEQYF
TRBJ2-7,.,TRBV7-9,TRBD1,TGTGCCAGCAGCTTAGTGGGGGACAGGGTCGAGCAGTACTTC,CASSLVGDRVEQYF